This T cell receptor (beta chain) was profiled in a study of blood T cell repertoires in COVID-19. Background on the study: T cells, B-cell-depleted T cells, or PBMCs supplied cDNA or gDNA.

The CDR3 is made up of 15 amino acids. Trimming took 6 bases from V and 4 from J, leaving 18 bases between them. The germline V gene has CDR1 KGHSH and CDR2 LQKENI. Recovery among Cohort 3 donors was established by two negative PCRs, clearance, or symptom resolution. The authors' processing: Estimation of nucleated cell counts was performed using reference gene primer amplification. Here immunoSEQ multiplex PCR was the method, and the copy in TCRdb shows in-frame clones only, minus some. Clone size and V and J calls were adopted from that table, with D and trimming inferred from the DNA. This table holds some 240,000 clones, 65% to 85% found once.

The chain combines TRBV18 with TRBJ1-2; D is perhaps TRBD1 (6 bases). The source is a man in his fifties or sixties who had recovered from COVID-19. Sequencing input: PBMCs or T cells enriched from blood (not recorded which). The CDR3: CASSLGGSPSYGYTF. Written as DNA, the CDR3 is TGTGCCAGCTCCCTAGGGGGTTCGCCTTCCTATGGCTACACCTTC.